This TCR beta chain was obtained from a study of blood T cell repertoires in COVID-19. The wider study: Acute and convalescent COVID-19 specimens originated in the United States, Italy and Spain. In each case, the material was cDNA or gDNA derived from T cells, B-cell-depleted T cells, or PBMCs.

Authors' data handling: Amplification from reference gene primers served as the basis for estimated nucleated cell counts. Only in-frame clones appear in the TCRdb table, and some are missing; sequencing was by immunoSEQ multiplex PCR. V, J and clone size derive from that table, while D and trimming were established from the DNA sequence. The sample carries some 130,000 clones, about four fifths recorded once. Germline V gene lookup returns CDR1 MNHEY and CDR2 SVGAGI. The CDR3 consists of 14 residues. With 6 bases clipped from V and 2 bases from J, the junction kept 6 bases outside the gene matches. This clonotype was sampled from a woman between 45 and 60 years old with acute or convalescent COVID-19. This chain links TRBV6-5 with TRBJ2-5; 7 bases match TRBD1. Source material: peripheral blood. CDR3 sequence reads: CASSQNRGQETQYF. Written as DNA, the CDR3 is TGTGCCAGCAGCCAGAACAGGGGTCAAGAGACCCAGTACTTC.